This T cell receptor beta chain was recovered during a study of blood T cell repertoires in COVID-19. Overall study: Material from acute and convalescent COVID-19 was sourced from the United States, Italy and Spain. PBMCs, B-cell-depleted T cells, or T cells were the source of the cDNA or gDNA that made up the material.

Original data processing: Amplification from reference gene primers served as the basis for estimated nucleated cell counts. The protocol was immunoSEQ multiplex PCR, while the TCRdb copy is restricted to in-frame clones and leaves out a portion. Clonal size and the V and J genes are those of that table, whereas D and trimming came from the DNA. The sample has approximately 150,000 clones, 65% to 85% seen once; the top ten hold about 5%. There are 12 residues in the CDR3. Trimming shortened V by 5 bases and J by 8 bases, and 12 bases separated the two germline ends. CDR1 is SGHTA and CDR2 is FQGNSA in the germline V gene.

The sequencing sample was made of peripheral blood. The clonotype comes from a woman aged 50 to 65 with acute or convalescent COVID-19. The chain carries TRBV7-2 and TRBJ1-2, with D perhaps matching TRBD1 (6 bases). The DNA for the CDR3 is TGTGCCAGCAGCGCACAGGGTGGCGGCTACACCTTC. Translation: CASSAQGGGYTF.